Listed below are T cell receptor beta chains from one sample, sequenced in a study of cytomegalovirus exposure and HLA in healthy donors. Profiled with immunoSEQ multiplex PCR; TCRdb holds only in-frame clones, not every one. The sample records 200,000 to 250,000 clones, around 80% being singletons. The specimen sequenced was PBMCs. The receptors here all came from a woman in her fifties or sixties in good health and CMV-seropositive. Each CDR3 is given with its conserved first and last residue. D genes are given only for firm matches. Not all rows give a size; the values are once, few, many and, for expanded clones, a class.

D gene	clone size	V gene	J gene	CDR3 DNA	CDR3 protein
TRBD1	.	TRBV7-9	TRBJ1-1	TGTGCCAGCAGCCAGATGAAGACAGGGCAAACTGAAGCTTTCTTT	CASSQMKTGQTEAFF
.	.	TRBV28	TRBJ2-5	TGTGCCAGCCTGTACAGGGTTCGAGGGACCCAGTACTTC	CASLYRVRGTQYF
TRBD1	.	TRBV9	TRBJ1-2	TGTGCCAGCAGCGCGGGACAGGGGGCGCGTGGCTACACCTTC	CASSAGQGARGYTF
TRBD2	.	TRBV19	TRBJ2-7	TGTGCCAGTAGGATAGCGGGAGGCCGGGGTTCCTACGAGCAGTACTTC	CASRIAGGRGSYEQYF
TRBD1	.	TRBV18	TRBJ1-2	TGTGCCAGCTCACCACCCGACAGGGGGTATGGCTACACCTTC	CASSPPDRGYGYTF
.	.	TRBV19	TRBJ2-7	TGTGCCAGTAGTCCCGCCTGGGGGGGCGCTATGAGCGAGCAGTACTTC	CASSPAWGGAMSEQYF
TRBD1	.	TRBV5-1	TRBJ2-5	TGCGCCAGCAGCTTGGCACAGGGGGGCCAAGAGACCCAGTACTTC	CASSLAQGGQETQYF
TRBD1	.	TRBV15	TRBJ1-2	TGTGCCACCAGCCGGGACAGGGTTTATGGCTACACCTTC	CATSRDRVYGYTF
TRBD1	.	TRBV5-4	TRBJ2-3	TGTGCCAGCAGCTTACCAGGGGGCGGCACAGATACGCAGTATTTT	CASSLPGGGTDTQYF
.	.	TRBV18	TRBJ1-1	TGTGCCAGCTCACGAATAGAACAGTTATGGATCACTGAAGCTTTCTTT	CASSRIEQLWITEAFF
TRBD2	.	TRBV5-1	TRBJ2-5	TGCGCCAGCACCTCCAGCGGGAGGGCCGGGGAGACCCAGTACTTC	CASTSSGRAGETQYF
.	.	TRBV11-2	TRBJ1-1	TGTGCCAGCAGCTTATCACAGATGAACACTGAAGCTTTCTTT	CASSLSQMNTEAFF
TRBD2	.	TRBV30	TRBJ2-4	TGTGCCTGGAGTCCCCTATCGAGCGGGGGAAACATTCAGTACTTC	CAWSPLSSGGNIQYF
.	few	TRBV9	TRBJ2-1	TGTGCCAGCAGCGTAGACGCTAGCCCCTACAATGAGCAGTTCTTC	CASSVDASPYNEQFF
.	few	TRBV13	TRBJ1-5	TGTGCCAGCAGCCTTAGCAATCAGCCCCAGCATTTT	CASSLSNQPQHF
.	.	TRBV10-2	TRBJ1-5	TGCGCCAGCAGACAAATCAATCAGCCCCAGCATTTT	CASRQINQPQHF
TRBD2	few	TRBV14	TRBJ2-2	TGTGCCAGCAGCCCTCTGGCGGGAGGGCCGGCCGGGGAGCTGTTTTTT	CASSPLAGGPAGELFF
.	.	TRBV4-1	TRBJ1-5	TGCGCCAGCAGCCAAGATTCATGGGCAGGGCTTCAGCCCCAGCATTTT	CASSQDSWAGLQPQHF
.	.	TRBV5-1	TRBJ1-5	TGCGCCAGCAGCTTGGATCAGGGCAGCAATCAGCCCCAGCATTTT	CASSLDQGSNQPQHF
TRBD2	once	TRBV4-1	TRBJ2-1	TGCGCCAGCAGCCCGGGACTAGCGGGAGGGTGGGAGCAGTTCTTC	CASSPGLAGGWEQFF
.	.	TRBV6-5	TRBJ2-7	TGTGCCAGCAGTTACTATGGGAGAGGGCAGGACGAGCAGTACTTC	CASSYYGRGQDEQYF
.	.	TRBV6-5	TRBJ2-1	TGTGCCAGCTCTCACAGCCTCAATGAGCAGTTCTTC	CASSHSLNEQFF
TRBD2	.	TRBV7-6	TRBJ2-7	TGTGCCAGCAGCCCCAGACCGGGGGGTAGCTCCTACGAGCAGTACTTC	CASSPRPGGSSYEQYF
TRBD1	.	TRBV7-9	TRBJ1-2	TGTGCCAGCAGCCCACCCTACCGGGACAGCTCTATAAACTATGGCTACACCTTC	CASSPPYRDSSINYGYTF
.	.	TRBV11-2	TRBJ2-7	TGTGCCAGCAGCTTAGCTGGGACTGGGGGGTCCTACGAGCAGTACTTC	CASSLAGTGGSYEQYF
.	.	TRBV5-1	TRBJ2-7	TGCGCCAGCAGCTGGGGCGGGACAGCGAATACCTACGAGCAGTACTTC	CASSWGGTANTYEQYF
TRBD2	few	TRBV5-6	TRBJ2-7	TGTGCCAGCAGCAGAATATCCGGGACTAGCGGGAGGGCCCCGTACGAGCAGTACTTC	CASSRISGTSGRAPYEQYF
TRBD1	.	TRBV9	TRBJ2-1	TGTGCCAGCAGCCCCAGACAGGGGCCCTACAATGAGCAGTTCTTC	CASSPRQGPYNEQFF
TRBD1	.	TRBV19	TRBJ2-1	TGTGCCAGTAGTACGAGAAAGGACAGGGCAAAAAGCTATGAGCAGTTCTTC	CASSTRKDRAKSYEQFF
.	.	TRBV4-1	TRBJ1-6	TGCGCCAGCAGCCAAGGAGGGATCTCACCCCTCCACTTT	CASSQGGISPLHF
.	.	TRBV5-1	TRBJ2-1	TGCGCCAGCAGCTTGGCGGCTCTTGGCGGATTTTCCTCCTACAATGAGCAGTTCTTC	CASSLAALGGFSSYNEQFF
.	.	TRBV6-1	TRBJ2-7	TGTGCCAGCACCGAAGAGAGATTCCTCTACGAGCAGTACTTC	CASTEERFLYEQYF
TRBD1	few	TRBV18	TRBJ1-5	TGTGCCAGCTCACTTTCAGGGGGCAGGCAGCCCCAGCATTTT	CASSLSGGRQPQHF
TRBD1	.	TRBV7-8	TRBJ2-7	TGTGCCAGCAGCTTAAGCGGGACAGGGGGCAGCGAGCAGTACTTC	CASSLSGTGGSEQYF
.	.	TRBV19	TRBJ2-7	TGTGCCAGTAAAGAGGGTCCGTCCTCCTACGAGCAGTACTTC	CASKEGPSSYEQYF
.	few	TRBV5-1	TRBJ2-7	TGCGCCAGCAGCTTGGGGAGGTCCTACGAGCAGTACTTC	CASSLGRSYEQYF
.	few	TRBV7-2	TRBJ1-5	TGTGCCAGCAGCTTAGCGGAGGGAAGCAATCAGCCCCAGCATTTT	CASSLAEGSNQPQHF
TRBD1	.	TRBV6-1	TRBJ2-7	TGTGCCAGCACCGGACAGGGCCCCTACGAGCAGTACTTC	CASTGQGPYEQYF
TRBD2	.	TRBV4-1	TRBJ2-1	TGCGCCTGGCCGGGACTAGCGGAGTACAATGAGCAGTTCTTC	CAWPGLAEYNEQFF
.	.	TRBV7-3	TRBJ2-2	TGTGCCAGCAGCCCCATCGGAGGGCGTACCGGGGAGCTGTTTTTT	CASSPIGGRTGELFF
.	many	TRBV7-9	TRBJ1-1	TGTGCCCATGAGAAGAACACTGAAGCTTTCTTT	CAHEKNTEAFF
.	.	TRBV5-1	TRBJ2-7	TGCGCCAGCAGCCCATCCGGGACACTCGAGCAGTACTTC	CASSPSGTLEQYF
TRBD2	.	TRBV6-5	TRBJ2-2	TGTGCCAGCAGTTACATAGGGGCGGGGGACACCGGGGAGCTGTTTTTT	CASSYIGAGDTGELFF
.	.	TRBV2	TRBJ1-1	TGTGCCAGCAGTGAACGGGGGATCGGAGAAGCTTTCTTT	CASSERGIGEAFF
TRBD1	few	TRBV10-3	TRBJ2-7	TGTGCCACCAGGGACAGCCGGGACGAGCAGTACTTC	CATRDSRDEQYF
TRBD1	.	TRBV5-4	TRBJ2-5	TGTGCCAGCAGAACCACAGGGGCAGTAGGAGAGACCCAGTACTTC	CASRTTGAVGETQYF
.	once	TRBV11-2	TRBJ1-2	TGTGCCAGCAGCCCAGGACGGGAGGGAACCTATGGCTACACCTTC	CASSPGREGTYGYTF
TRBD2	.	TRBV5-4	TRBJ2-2	TGTGCCAGCAGCTTGGATCCAGCGGGAGCAGGCGGGGAGCTGTTTTTT	CASSLDPAGAGGELFF
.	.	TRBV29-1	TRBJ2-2	TGCAGCGTTGACATTTCGAACACCGGGGAGCTGTTTTTT	CSVDISNTGELFF
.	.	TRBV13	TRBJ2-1	TGTGCCAGCAGCTTAGTCCAGGGCGAGGATGAGCAGTTCTTC	CASSLVQGEDEQFF
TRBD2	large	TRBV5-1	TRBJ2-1	TGCGCCAGCAGCTTGTCCCCTTTAGCGGGACCGTTCAATGAGCAGTTCTTC	CASSLSPLAGPFNEQFF
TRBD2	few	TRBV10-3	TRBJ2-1	TGTGCCATCAGGGAGGGACTAGCGAGGGGCCATGAGCAGTTCTTC	CAIREGLARGHEQFF
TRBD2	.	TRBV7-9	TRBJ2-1	TGTGCCAGCAGCCGAGCCGGGACTAGAAGGCGGAATGAGCAGTTCTTC	CASSRAGTRRRNEQFF
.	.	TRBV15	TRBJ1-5	TGTGCCACCAGCAGAGATGTTCCAGGGCCCCAGCCCCAGCATTTT	CATSRDVPGPQPQHF
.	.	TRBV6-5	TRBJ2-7	TGTGCCAGCAGTTACGACGGGACACCGGACCAGCAGTACTTC	CASSYDGTPDQQYF
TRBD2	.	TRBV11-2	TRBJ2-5	TGTGCCAGCAGCTTATATCTAGCGGGGGAGGAAGAGACCCAGTACTTC	CASSLYLAGEEETQYF
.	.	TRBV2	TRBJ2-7	TGTGCCAGCGGTCCCTCTTCCTACGAGCAGTACTTC	CASGPSSYEQYF